What follows describes a single T cell receptor (beta chain). A read error may produce the germline difference seen at one junction end. In the original analysis: Researchers report that nucleated cell counts were estimated from reference gene primer amplification. The method was immunoSEQ multiplex PCR; TCRdb's version includes in-frame clones alone and lacks a portion of them. That table furnishes V, J and clone size, whereas the DNA furnished D and trimming. This sample has about 150,000 clones, with around 85% found just once. These data are taken from a study of blood T cell repertoires in COVID-19. Study background: COVID-19 samples collected from the United States, Italy and Spain covered acute and convalescent phases.

The CDR3 contains 20 residues. CDR1 is LNHNV, CDR2 YYDKDF, per germline (reference sequence). V gene TRBV15 combines with J gene TRBJ2-3; 11 bases are shared with TRBD2. Sequencing was done on a sample of peripheral blood. The sequence was obtained from a woman between 65 and 79 years old with acute or convalescent COVID-19. CDR3 region: CATSREGLADFYTSTDTQYF. The CDR3, as DNA: TGTGCCACCAGCCGAGAGGGACTAGCGGATTTTTACACTAGCACAGATACGCAGTATTTT.